These 8 T cell receptor beta chains share one sample of origin, sequenced in a study of blood T cells in healthy people across ages. The authors ran a second PCR of 7 to 11 cycles using a sample-barcoded 5' primer and a J-beta primer mix. Each CDR3 protein is one row after TCRdb ran MiXCR on the 5' RACE reads. The sample has roughly 790,000 distinct CDR3 sequences, approximately 43% seen once; the top ten hold under 25%. Sequencing input: blood. The receptors shown here come from a woman aged 60-75 years in good health.

The chain is built from TRBV29-1 and TRBJ2-3; D unresolved. Trimming shortened V by 4 bases and J by 5 bases, and 10 bases separated the two germline ends. This CDR3 contains 12 residues. Germline V lookup: CDR1 SQVTM, CDR2 ANQGSEA. The CDR3 loop reads CSVGEHGDTQYF. CDR3 sequence (DNA): TGCAGCGTTGGGGAACACGGAGATACGCAGTATTTT.

The chain is built from TRBV5-1 and TRBJ2-1; 15 nucleotides agree with TRBD2. V was pared by 4 bases and J by 9 bases, with 5 bases of the junction left unmatched. CDR1 and CDR2 (germline): SGHRS, YFSETQ. The CDR3 is 15 amino acids. The CDR3, as DNA: TGCGCCAGCAGCGGGGGACTAGCGGGAGGTACTGAGCAGTTCTTC. Translation gives CASSGGLAGGTEQFF.

This clonotype was seen repeatedly, ten times or more. The chain has TRBV6-2 or TRBV6-3 and TRBJ1-5; the D is unclear. This CDR3 contains 17 residues. Per germline, CDR1 MNHEY and CDR2 SVGEGT. The V gene lost 0 bases and the J gene lost 7 bases, with 19 bases spanning the gap. The CDR3 here is CASSYSMSARIPQPQHF. CDR3 in DNA: TGTGCCAGCAGTTACTCCATGTCGGCGAGAATCCCCCAGCCCCAGCATTTT.

About this clonotype itself: Relative to the germline gene, one junction end is altered; a read error may explain this. V is TRBV28 and J is TRBJ2-5; tentatively, D is TRBD2 (5 bases). The J call could be wrong; TRBJ2-7 is a better fit for the DNA end. This CDR3 has 15 amino acids. Germline V gene sequence: CDR1 MDHEN, CDR2 SYDVKM. The CDR3 region has the DNA TGTGTCAGCACCCCGGGGTTCTCGACGTCCTACGAGCAGTACTTC. It specifies CVSTPGFSTSYEQYF.

The J gene is TRBJ2-5, the V gene TRBV6-2 or TRBV6-3; TRBD1 agrees at 8 bases. CDR3 length: 15 amino acids. CDR1 is MNHEY, CDR2 SVGEGT, per germline. Losses at the gene ends were 4 bases for V and 5 bases for J; bases not matched to a gene: 9. The CDR3 protein is CASSFAGGTRETQYF. CDR3 DNA sequence: TGTGCCAGCAGTTTCGCAGGGGGCACCAGGGAGACCCAGTACTTC.

V is TRBV28 and J is TRBJ2-3, with 10 bases identical to TRBD2. The CDR3 loop spans 17 amino acids. Germline V gives CDR1 MDHEN, CDR2 SYDVKM. J lost 6 bases, V lost 1 base, and 10 bases had no gene match. For the CDR3, the DNA is TGTGCCAGCAGTTTATTACCTAGCGGGGGCCGAGGGGATACGCAGTATTTT. This sequence encodes CASSLLPSGGRGDTQYF.

The chain links TRBV20-1 to TRBJ2-3; 14 bases match TRBD2. Germline-derived CDR1 and CDR2 are DFQATT and SNEGSKA (reference sequence). The CDR3 contains 15 residues. Trimming cost V 6 bases and J 2 bases; bases outside gene matches: 4. The CDR3 nucleotides are TGCAGTGCCCGGACTAGCGGGGGGAACACAGATACGCAGTATTTT. It specifies CSARTSGGNTDTQYF.

The J gene is TRBJ2-4, the V gene TRBV3-1; D uncertain. The V end lost 0 bases, the J end lost 13 bases, and 10 bases lay between the germline ends. Germline values: CDR1 LGHDT, CDR2 YNNKEL (reference sequence). This CDR3 has 12 amino acids. This CDR3 is CASSQDILVQYF. Written as DNA, the CDR3 is TGTGCCAGCAGCCAAGATATCCTCGTCCAGTACTTC.